This record looks at one TCR beta chain sequence and its context. The source of the sample is a study of shared clonotypes between healthy human individuals. CDR3 length: 13 residues. Trimming shortened V by 4 bases and J by 5 bases, and 9 bases separated the two germline ends. Germline loops: CDR1 MGHRA, CDR2 YSYEKL. Generated by immunoSEQ multiplex PCR, the TCRdb table keeps only in-frame clones and is missing some. This sample carries some 510,000 clones, 79% of them seen once, and the ten largest clones take 10% to 15%. The specimen was PBMCs. The clonotype was recovered from a woman in her thirties or forties in good health. Some clones in this sample may be carry-over from other donors' samples. The V gene is TRBV4-1, the J gene TRBJ2-1; no definite D call. CDR3 amino acids: CASSRRPHNEQFF. The CDR3 DNA follows: TGCGCCAGCAGCCGCCGGCCCCACAATGAGCAGTTCTTC.